These 10 T cell receptor beta chains were sequenced from one sample in a study of shared clonotypes between healthy human individuals. Data came from immunoSEQ multiplex PCR; TCRdb stores just in-frame clones and leaves some out. The sample includes 2 million to 2.5 million clones, 80% to 95% of them seen just once. Sequencing input: naive CD4+ T cells from PBMCs. As for subset: CD45RA+ positively selected. These receptors were obtained from a man younger than 30 in good health. Some clones in this sample may be carry-over from other donors' samples.

The chain has TRBV9 and TRBJ2-5; TRBD1 is a possible D gene (6 bases). The CDR3 sequence is 15 residues long. V dropped 0 bases and J dropped 1 base, with 10 bases sitting between them. CDR1 is SGDLS and CDR2 is YYNGEE in the germline V gene. CDR3 DNA sequence: TGTGCCAGCAGCGTAGACCCGGACAGCCAAGAGACCCAGTACTTC. Its protein product is CASSVDPDSQETQYF.

The chain links TRBV19 to TRBJ1-1; D is possibly TRBD1 (5 bases). Trimming pared 7 bases from V and 7 bases from J, leaving 13 bases between. Per germline, CDR1 LNHDA and CDR2 SQIVND (reference sequence). The CDR3 runs to 12 residues. In DNA, the CDR3 is TGTGCCAGTAACCGACGTCAGGGTGAAGCTTTCTTT. It specifies CASNRRQGEAFF. Combining the CDR3 with reference TRBV19 and TRBJ1-1 gives the whole variable domain DGGITQSPKYLFRKEGQNVTLSCEQNLNHDAMYWYRQDPGQGLRLIYYSQIVNDFQKGDIAEGYSVSREKKESFPLTVTSAQKNPTAFYLCASNRRQGEAFFGQGTRLTVV.

This clone was detected once. The CDR3 loop is CASSPELGTGTQYF. For the CDR3, the DNA is TGTGCCAGCTCACCAGAACTAGGCACGGGGACCCAGTACTTC. This rearrangement joins TRBV18 to TRBJ2-5; tentatively, D is TRBD2 (5 bases). V gave up 2 bases and J gave up 7 bases, with 14 bases separating them. Germline CDR1 is KGHSH and CDR2 is LQKENI. The CDR3 loop spans 14 amino acids.

V is TRBV10-3 and J is TRBJ1-1, with D hard to call. Per germline, CDR1 ENHRY and CDR2 SYGVKD. Trimming pared 5 bases from V and 4 bases from J, leaving 11 bases between. The CDR3 consists of 13 residues. CDR3 loop: CAISPDTGTEAFF. CDR3 sequence (DNA): TGTGCCATCAGTCCTGACACGGGCACTGAAGCTTTCTTT.

The count of this clone is one. At the DNA level, this CDR3 is encoded by other sequences in the same sample as well. The V gene is TRBV20-1, the J gene TRBJ2-1; no clear D gene. V gave up 3 bases and J gave up 7 bases, with 7 bases separating them. Per germline, CDR1 DFQATT and CDR2 SNEGSKA (reference sequence). The CDR3 loop spans 11 amino acids. In DNA form, the CDR3 reads TGCAGTGCTAGTTGGGGAAATGAGCAGTTCTTC. Its translation: CSASWGNEQFF.

This chain uses TRBV5-1 with TRBJ2-7, with TRBD2 identical over 9 bases. This CDR3 has 17 residues. Germline CDR1 reads SGHRS; CDR2 reads YFSETQ. V gave up 5 bases and J gave up 6 bases; unmatched junction bases: 18. As DNA, the CDR3 is TGCGCCAGCAGTCTACCGAGGAGTGGTAGCGGGAGCGGCGAGCAGTACTTC. This translates into CASSLPRSGSGSGEQYF.

The DNA of the CDR3 is TGTGCCAGCAGTTTAAGCATACATGTGGTTTACTATGGCTACACCTTC. Its translation: CASSLSIHVVYYGYTF. The V and J genes are TRBV28 and TRBJ1-2; unclear D gene. Germline CDR1 and CDR2: MDHEN and SYDVKM. The V and J ends lost 2 bases and 3 bases respectively, with 16 bases between them. This CDR3 contains 16 residues.

This clone has just a few counts. The rearrangement joins TRBV10-3 to TRBJ1-1; 7 positions match TRBD1. The CDR3 runs 11 residues. Trimming cost V 10 bases and J 6 bases; bases outside gene matches: 5. The germline CDR1 and CDR2 sequences are ENHRY and SYGVKD. CDR3 in DNA: TGTGCCACCATGACAGGGCCTGAAGCTTTCTTT. Translated: CATMTGPEAFF.

Regarding this clone: The identical CDR3 is also encoded by other nucleotide sequences in the sample. The chain is built from TRBV19 and TRBJ2-7, with a possible D match to TRBD1 (6 bases). V was pared by 6 bases and J by 3 bases, with 12 bases between. In germline, CDR1 is LNHDA, CDR2 SQIVND (reference sequence). CDR3 length: 13 amino acids. The DNA for the CDR3 is TGTGCCAGTAGCCCGACAGGCAGCTACGAGCAGTACTTC. Amino acid sequence: CASSPTGSYEQYF.

This clone was detected only once. The chain combines TRBV5-4 with TRBJ2-5, with D maybe TRBD1 (5 bases). Germline CDR1 is SGHNT and CDR2 is YYREEE (reference sequence). V was cut by 4 bases and J by 5 bases, with 15 bases left in between. This CDR3 is built from 14 residues. The CDR3 DNA is TGTGCCAGCAGCGGGGCACAGCGTCGGGAGACCCAGTACTTC. It yields the protein CASSGAQRRETQYF.